This is a list of T cell receptor beta chains from one sample in a study of T-cell reconstitution after alpha-beta-depleted transplantation in children. TCRdb re-derived calls from the PCR reads in MiXCR, one entry per CDR3 protein. Altogether just under 250,000 distinct CDR3 sequences are present, about 25% being singletons, with the ten largest covering roughly 2.6%. This specimen consisted of PBMCs, obtained before TCRalphabeta/CD19-depleted stem cell transplant. The receptors here all came from a girl aged 2-9 years with Fanconi anemia, due to receive a stem cell transplant. The CDR3 runs from the conserved cysteine through the conserved F or W. The D gene is left open where the match is weak. Clone size is not always given. Where it is, it says once, few, many or a class for expanded clones.

>TRBV28|11|many|TRBJ1-1|NA
CASSSKTEAFF
TGTGCCAGCAGTTCAAAGACTGAAGCTTTCTTT
>TRBV25-1|19|NA|TRBJ2-7|TRBD1
CASSPSYLQGAPTLDEQYF
TGTGCCAGCAGTCCCAGTTATTTACAGGGGGCGCCCACCTTGGACGAGCAGTACTTC
>TRBV18|13|NA|TRBJ2-7|NA
CASSPATYYEQYF
TGTGCCAGCTCACCAGCGACCTATTACGAGCAGTACTTC
>TRBV7-2|13|many|TRBJ2-7|NA
CASSKDRSYEQYF
TGTGCCAGCAGCAAGGACCGTTCCTACGAGCAGTACTTC
>TRBV7-6|14|NA|TRBJ2-2|NA
CASSSKGNTGELFF
TGTGCCAGCAGCTCCAAAGGGAACACCGGGGAGCTGTTTTTT
>TRBV5-1|15|NA|TRBJ2-1|TRBD2
CASSLSGRNGDEQFF
TGCGCCAGCAGCTTGAGCGGGAGAAATGGCGATGAGCAGTTCTTC
>TRBV7-2|14|NA|TRBJ2-1|TRBD2
CASSPGLGFHEQFF
TGTGCCAGCAGTCCGGGACTAGGGTTCCATGAGCAGTTCTTC
>TRBV12-3/TRBV12-4|11|NA|TRBJ1-2|NA
CASSFQRGYTF
TGTGCCAGCAGTTTCCAGCGCGGCTACACCTTC
>TRBV29-1|14|few|TRBJ2-3|TRBD1
CSVLRQGHTDTQYF
TGCAGCGTCTTACGACAGGGGCATACAGATACGCAGTATTTT
>TRBV5-1|15|NA|TRBJ2-1|NA
CASKWGLAEYNEQFF
TGCGCCAGCAAGTGGGGATTAGCGGAGTACAATGAGCAGTTCTTC
>TRBV25-1|17|NA|TRBJ2-2|TRBD1
CASSDSGVRGRAGELFF
TGTGCCAGCAGTGACTCTGGTGTCAGGGGGCGGGCCGGGGAGCTGTTTTTT
>TRBV7-2|13|NA|TRBJ1-1|NA
CASSLSANTEAFF
TGTGCCAGCAGCTTATCTGCGAACACTGAAGCTTTCTTT
>TRBV7-9|16|NA|TRBJ2-7|TRBD1
CASSYHRDRGDYEQYF
TGTGCCAGCAGCTACCACCGGGACAGGGGCGATTACGAGCAGTACTTC
>TRBV12-3/TRBV12-4|13|many|TRBJ1-1|NA
CASSPPGNTEAFF
TGTGCCAGCAGTCCCCCAGGGAACACTGAAGCTTTCTTT
>TRBV30|14|few|TRBJ2-2|TRBD1
CAWSGTGNTGELFF
TGTGCCTGGAGTGGGACAGGGAACACCGGGGAGCTGTTTTTT
>TRBV10-1|14|NA|TRBJ2-2|TRBD2
CASSGGGNTGELFF
TGCGCCAGCAGTGGCGGGGGGAACACCGGGGAGCTGTTTTTT
>TRBV6-5|15|many|TRBJ2-7|TRBD1
CASSYGRGLSYEQYF
TGTGCCAGCAGTTACGGAAGGGGGCTCTCCTACGAGCAGTACTTC
>TRBV7-2|16|many|TRBJ2-1|TRBD2
CASSLVFLAGANEQFF
TGTGCCAGCAGCTTAGTTTTTCTAGCGGGGGCTAATGAGCAGTTCTTC
>TRBV7-2|13|many|TRBJ2-5|NA
CASSLGPSRTQYF
TGTGCCAGCAGCTTAGGTCCTTCTAGGACCCAGTACTTC
>TRBV4-2|16|NA|TRBJ2-3|NA
CASSQDRGGKGDTQYF
TGTGCCAGCAGCCAAGATCGGGGCGGGAAGGGAGATACGCAGTATTTT
>TRBV7-3|16|NA|TRBJ2-3|TRBD1
CASSPYGTANGDTQYF
TGTGCCAGCAGCCCCTACGGGACAGCCAACGGAGATACGCAGTATTTT
>TRBV20-1|14|many|TRBJ2-7|TRBD1
CSAQRDRHSYEQYF
TGCAGTGCTCAACGGGACAGACACTCCTACGAGCAGTACTTC
>TRBV28|12|NA|TRBJ2-1|NA
CASSWSYNEQFF
TGTGCCAGCAGTTGGTCTTACAATGAGCAGTTCTTC
>TRBV28|16|NA|TRBJ2-4|NA
CASSLKGWGAKNIQYF
TGTGCCAGCAGTTTAAAGGGCTGGGGAGCCAAAAACATTCAGTACTTC
>TRBV27|12|many|TRBJ2-1|NA
CASGPGLDEQFF
TGTGCCAGCGGGCCAGGACTCGATGAGCAGTTCTTC
>TRBV4-2|15|NA|TRBJ2-7|TRBD1
CASSQNRDRSYEQYF
TGTGCCAGCAGCCAAAACCGGGACAGATCCTACGAGCAGTACTTC
>TRBV7-9|16|many|TRBJ2-1|TRBD2
CASSLEAGGPDNEQFF
TGTGCCAGCAGCTTAGAGGCGGGGGGGCCGGACAATGAGCAGTTCTTC
>TRBV5-1|19|NA|TRBJ2-1|TRBD2
CASSSTSGSPRSSYNEQFF
TGCGCCAGCAGCTCAACTAGCGGGAGCCCTCGAAGCTCCTACAATGAGCAGTTCTTC
>TRBV12-3/TRBV12-4|15|NA|TRBJ2-7|TRBD2
CASSLVSGSANEQYF
TGTGCCAGCAGTTTAGTTAGCGGGAGTGCCAACGAGCAGTACTTC
>TRBV6-5|18|NA|TRBJ2-5|TRBD2
CASSYSELLAGGQETQYF
TGTGCCAGCAGTTACTCGGAGCTTCTAGCGGGGGGGCAAGAGACCCAGTACTTC
>TRBV18|15|many|TRBJ2-7|TRBD1
CASSPMGQGGGEQYF
TGTGCCAGCTCACCAATGGGACAGGGAGGAGGCGAGCAGTACTTC
>TRBV4-1|15|many|TRBJ2-7|NA
CASSEGVWSSYEQYF
TGCGCCAGCAGCGAGGGAGTCTGGAGCTCCTACGAGCAGTACTTC
>TRBV12-3/TRBV12-4|15|many|TRBJ2-3|NA
CASSEDRFSTDTQYF
TGTGCCAGCAGTGAAGACCGGTTCAGCACAGATACGCAGTATTTT
>TRBV7-6|15|NA|TRBJ2-1|NA
CASSSGQMSGNEQFF
TGTGCCAGCAGCTCCGGACAGATGAGTGGGAATGAGCAGTTCTTC
>TRBV28|13|few|TRBJ2-3|NA
CASSWAAADTQYF
TGTGCCAGCAGTTGGGCGGCTGCGGATACGCAGTATTTT
>TRBV6-2/TRBV6-3|16|few|TRBJ1-3|TRBD1
CASSYGGQGAGNTIYF
TGTGCCAGCAGTTACGGCGGACAGGGAGCTGGAAACACCATATATTTT
>TRBV27|16|NA|TRBJ2-5|NA
CASSLLGGAGQETQYF
TGTGCCAGCAGTTTACTCGGGGGAGCTGGACAAGAGACCCAGTACTTC
>TRBV12-2|16|NA|TRBJ2-3|NA
CASRNPGTSPTDTQYF
TGTGCAAGTCGAAACCCCGGGACTAGTCCCACAGATACGCAGTATTTT
>TRBV7-2|14|few|TRBJ1-6|TRBD1
CASSYTGENSPLHF
TGTGCCAGCAGCTACACAGGGGAGAATTCACCCCTCCACTTT
>TRBV6-5|17|NA|TRBJ1-2|NA
CASKRRATSDQDYGYTF
TGTGCCAGCAAAAGACGGGCCACCTCAGATCAGGACTATGGCTACACCTTC
>TRBV12-5|15|many|TRBJ2-1|NA
CASGPTGSTSHEQFF
TGTGCTAGTGGCCCAACCGGGTCCACAAGTCATGAGCAGTTCTTC
>TRBV6-5|15|NA|TRBJ2-2|NA
CASSYGTRNTGELFF
TGTGCCAGCAGTTACGGGACAAGGAACACCGGGGAGCTGTTTTTT
>TRBV19|14|few|TRBJ2-1|TRBD2
CASMLVAGISEQFF
TGTGCCAGTATGTTGGTAGCGGGAATTTCTGAGCAGTTCTTC
>TRBV28|13|many|TRBJ1-2|NA
CASRGVGHYGYTF
TGTGCCAGCAGAGGGGTAGGGCACTATGGCTACACCTTC
>TRBV11-3|19|NA|TRBJ2-3|NA
CASSFRLALARENTDTQYF
TGTGCCAGCAGCTTCCGATTAGCCCTCGCCAGGGAGAACACAGATACGCAGTATTTT
>TRBV29-1|13|many|TRBJ2-1|TRBD2
CSDGLDSYNEQFF
TGCAGCGACGGACTAGATTCCTACAATGAGCAGTTCTTC